This entry lists 12 T cell receptor beta chains sequenced from one sample in a study of control samples from healthy donors and cancer patients. The table came from immunoSEQ multiplex PCR; TCRdb's copy has only in-frame clones and leaves some out. The sample carries approximately 82,000 clones, around 87% recorded once. The sequenced material came from blood. All receptors derive from a man aged 45-65 years in good health.

The chain is built from TRBV5-8 and TRBJ2-1, with unresolved D. The germline V gene encodes CDR1 SGHTS and CDR2 YDEGEE. The ends were cut back, 1 base at V and 10 bases at J, with 12 bases in the middle. The CDR3 has 13 residues. The CDR3 here is CASSLYLRVEQFF. The DNA for the CDR3 is TGTGCCAGCAGCTTGTATCTTCGGGTAGAGCAGTTCTTC.

Details on this clone: Sequence at one end of the junction differs from germline and may be a read error. The DNA of the CDR3 is TGTGCCAGTAGTGTAGACAGGGGCGATTCACCCCTCCACTTT. Encoded protein: CASSVDRGDSPLHF. This chain connects TRBV19 to TRBJ1-6; 8 bases fit TRBD1. Germline CDR1 reads LNHDA; CDR2 reads SQIVND (reference sequence). The CDR3 spans 14 residues.

The chain recombines TRBV2 with TRBJ1-4, with 7 bases matching TRBD1. The CDR3 loop spans 15 amino acids. J lost 0 bases, V lost 7 bases, and 5 bases had no gene match. Germline CDR1 SNHLY, CDR2 FYNNEI. CDR3 loop: CASNRQGATNEKLFF. CDR3 nucleotides: TGTGCCAGCAATCGACAGGGAGCAACTAATGAAAAACTGTTTTTT.

The V call is TRBV7-6, the J call TRBJ2-7; 9 bases are a match to TRBD2. The CDR3 is made up of 16 amino acids. Germline CDR1 is SGHVS and CDR2 is FNYEAQ. V was pared by 3 bases and J by 1 base, with 7 bases of the junction left unmatched. The CDR3 here is CASSLGSSGTSYEQYF. CDR3 in DNA: TGTGCCAGCAGCTTGGGGTCTAGCGGGACATCCTACGAGCAGTACTTC.

The chain couples TRBV5-6 to TRBJ2-1; 7 bases fit TRBD1. The CDR3 is made up of 17 amino acids. The J segment lost 6 bases and the V segment lost 1 base, leaving 13 bases of the junction unmatched. The germline V gene encodes CDR1 SGHDT and CDR2 YYEEEE. The CDR3 coding sequence is TGTGCCAGCAGCTTGTTTCAGGGGGACAGAGCGTTCAATGAGCAGTTCTTC. Translation: CASSLFQGDRAFNEQFF.

The rearrangement joins TRBV9 to TRBJ2-3; D unclear. Germline loops: CDR1 SGDLS, CDR2 YYNGEE. This CDR3 comprises 14 residues. The V and J ends lost 2 bases and 2 bases respectively, with 9 bases between them. In DNA form, the CDR3 reads TGTGCCAGCAGCGTCCTCGAGCTCACAGATACGCAGTATTTT. Residues: CASSVLELTDTQYF.

The rearrangement joins TRBV11-1 to TRBJ2-7; 8 bases are a match to TRBD1. The germline CDR1 and CDR2 sequences are SGHAT and FQDESV (reference sequence). V shed 4 bases and J 4 bases; nucleotides not matched to a gene: 3. The CDR3 contains 13 residues. The CDR3 region is CASSSYRGYEQYF. Here the CDR3 DNA reads TGTGCCAGCAGCTCATACAGGGGGTACGAGCAGTACTTC.

V usage is TRBV5-4 and J usage is TRBJ2-1; a weak D match, TRBD2 (6 bases). CDR3 size: 16 residues. Germline V gene sequence: CDR1 SGHNT, CDR2 YYREEE (reference sequence). V lost 0 bases to trimming and J lost 0 bases, with 10 bases between them. CDR3 protein: CASSLALADSYNEQFF. The CDR3, as DNA: TGTGCCAGCAGCTTGGCACTAGCTGACTCCTACAATGAGCAGTTCTTC.

The V and J genes are TRBV19 and TRBJ1-5; 8 bases match TRBD1. V was pared by 5 bases and J by 1 base, with 7 bases of the junction left unmatched. Germline CDR1 and CDR2: LNHDA and SQIVND (reference sequence). This CDR3 contains 16 residues. CDR3 in amino acids: CASSSPTGVSNQPQHF. The CDR3 nucleotides read TGTGCCAGTAGTTCCCCGACAGGGGTAAGCAATCAGCCCCAGCATTTT.

J is TRBJ1-5 and V is TRBV24-1; maybe TRBD1 (6 bases). The CDR3 contains 16 residues. CDR1 KGHDR and CDR2 SFDVKD come from the germline V gene. The germline V and J ends were trimmed by 4 bases and 0 bases, with 12 bases remaining between them. The CDR3 region is CATSDHRAGSNQPQHF. The CDR3 DNA reads TGTGCCACCAGTGACCACAGGGCAGGTAGCAATCAGCCCCAGCATTTT.

The chain links TRBV10-2 to TRBJ2-1, with 11 bases that match TRBD2. The CDR3 loop spans 15 amino acids. Germline values: CDR1 WSHSY, CDR2 SAAADI. V dropped 5 bases and J dropped 3; count of bases not matched to a gene: 3. Written as DNA, the CDR3 is TGCGCCAGCAGTTTAGCGGGGGGGGGCTACAATGAGCAGTTCTTC. Its translation: CASSLAGGGYNEQFF.

The V gene is TRBV25-1, the J gene TRBJ2-6; D remains unclear. The CDR3 contains 15 residues. The ends were cut back, 4 bases at V and 0 bases at J, with 7 bases in the middle. Germline CDR1 is MGHDK and CDR2 is SYGVNS. For the CDR3, the DNA is TGTGCCAGCAGTGCGGCACTCTCTGGGGCCAACGTCCTGACTTTC. It is translated as CASSAALSGANVLTF.